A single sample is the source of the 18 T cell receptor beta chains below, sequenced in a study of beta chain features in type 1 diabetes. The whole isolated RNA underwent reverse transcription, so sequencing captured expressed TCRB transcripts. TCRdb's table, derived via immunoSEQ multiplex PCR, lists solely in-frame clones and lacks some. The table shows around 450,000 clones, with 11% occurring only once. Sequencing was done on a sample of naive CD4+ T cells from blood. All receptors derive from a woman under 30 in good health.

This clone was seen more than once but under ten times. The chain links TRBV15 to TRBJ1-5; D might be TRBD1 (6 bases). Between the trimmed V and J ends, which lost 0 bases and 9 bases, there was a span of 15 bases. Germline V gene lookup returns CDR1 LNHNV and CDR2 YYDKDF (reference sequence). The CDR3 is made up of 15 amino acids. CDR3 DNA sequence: TGTGCCACCAGCAGAGATCAAGGGGGGCCACGGCCCCAGCATTTT. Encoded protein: CATSRDQGGPRPQHF. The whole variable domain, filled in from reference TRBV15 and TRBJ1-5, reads DAMVIQNPRYQVTQFGKPVTLSCSQTLNHNVMYWYQQKSSQAPKLLFHYYDKDFNNEADTPDNFQSRRPNTSFCFLDIRSPGLGDTAMYLCATSRDQGGPRPQHFGDGTRLSIL.

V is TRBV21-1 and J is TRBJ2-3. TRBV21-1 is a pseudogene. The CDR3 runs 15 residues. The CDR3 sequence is CASSSMGWSTDTQYF. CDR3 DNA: TGTGCCAGCAGCAGCATGGGGTGGAGCACAGATACGCAGTATTTT.

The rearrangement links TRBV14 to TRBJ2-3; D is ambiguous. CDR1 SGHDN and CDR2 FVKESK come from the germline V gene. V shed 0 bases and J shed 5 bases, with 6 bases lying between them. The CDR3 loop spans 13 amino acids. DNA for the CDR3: TGTGCCAGCAGCCAAGAGTTTGAAGATACGCAGTATTTT. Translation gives CASSQEFEDTQYF.

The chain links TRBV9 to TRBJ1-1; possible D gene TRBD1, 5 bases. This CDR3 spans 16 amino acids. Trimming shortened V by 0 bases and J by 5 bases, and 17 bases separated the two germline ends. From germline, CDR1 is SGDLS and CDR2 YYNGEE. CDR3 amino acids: CASSVGRGNGRTEAFF. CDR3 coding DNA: TGTGCCAGCAGCGTAGGGAGGGGAAATGGACGTACTGAAGCTTTCTTT.

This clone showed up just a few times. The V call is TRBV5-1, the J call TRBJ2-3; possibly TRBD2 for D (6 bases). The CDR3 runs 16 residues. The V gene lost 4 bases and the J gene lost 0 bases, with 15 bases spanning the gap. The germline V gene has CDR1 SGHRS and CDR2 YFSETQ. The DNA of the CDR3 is TGCGCCAGCAGCCCAGATAGCGGTCTCAGCACAGATACGCAGTATTTT. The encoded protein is CASSPDSGLSTDTQYF.

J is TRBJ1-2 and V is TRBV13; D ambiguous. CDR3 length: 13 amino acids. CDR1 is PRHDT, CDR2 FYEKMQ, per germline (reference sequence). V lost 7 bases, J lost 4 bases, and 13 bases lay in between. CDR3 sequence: CASTKAGFYGYTF. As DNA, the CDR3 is TGTGCCAGCACAAAGGCGGGATTCTATGGCTACACCTTC.

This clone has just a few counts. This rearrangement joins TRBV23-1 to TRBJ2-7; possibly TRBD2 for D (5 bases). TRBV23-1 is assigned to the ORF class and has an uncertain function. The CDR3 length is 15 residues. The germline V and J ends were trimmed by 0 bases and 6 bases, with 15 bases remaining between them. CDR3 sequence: CASSQSRCHRGEQYV. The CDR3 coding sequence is TGCGCCAGCAGTCAATCTCGTTGTCATCGGGGCGAGCAGTACGTC.

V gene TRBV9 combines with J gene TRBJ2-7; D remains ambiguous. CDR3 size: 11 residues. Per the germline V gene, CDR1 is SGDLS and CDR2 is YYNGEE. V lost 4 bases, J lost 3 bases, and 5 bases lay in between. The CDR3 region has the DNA TGTGCCAGCAGCCGCGACTACGAGCAGTACTTC. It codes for CASSRDYEQYF.

This chain's CDR3 is CASSQDGAVSNEKLFF. The CDR3 DNA sequence: TGCGCCAGCAGCCAAGATGGGGCAGTCTCCAATGAAAAACTGTTTTTT. The genes are TRBV4-3 and TRBJ1-4; D is possibly TRBD1 (5 bases). V shed 0 bases and J shed 5 bases, with 13 bases lying between them. Germline-derived CDR1 and CDR2 are LGHNA and YSLEER. This CDR3 has 16 residues.

This CDR3 reads CASSQRGHQETQYF. The DNA of the CDR3 is TGCGCCAGCAGCCAACGGGGGCACCAAGAGACCCAGTACTTC. The chain uses TRBV4-3 and TRBJ2-5; D possibly uses TRBD1 or TRBD2 (6 bases each). CDR1 LGHNA and CDR2 YSLEER come from the germline V gene. This CDR3 region has 14 residues. Deletions cut 2 bases from V and 0 bases from J, with 7 bases between.

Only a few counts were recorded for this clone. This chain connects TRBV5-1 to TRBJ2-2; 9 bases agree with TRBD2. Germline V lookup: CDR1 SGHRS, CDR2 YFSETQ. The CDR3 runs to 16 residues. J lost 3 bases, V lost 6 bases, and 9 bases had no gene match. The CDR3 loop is CASNYLGGRDTGELFF. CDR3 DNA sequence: TGCGCCAGCAATTATCTCGGCGGGAGGGACACCGGGGAGCTGTTTTTT.

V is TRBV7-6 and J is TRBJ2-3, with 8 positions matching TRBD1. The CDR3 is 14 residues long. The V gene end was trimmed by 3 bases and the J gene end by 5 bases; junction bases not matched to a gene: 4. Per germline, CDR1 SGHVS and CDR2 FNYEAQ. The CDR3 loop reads CASSFGQGIDTQYF. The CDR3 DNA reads TGTGCCAGCAGCTTTGGACAGGGAATAGATACGCAGTATTTT.

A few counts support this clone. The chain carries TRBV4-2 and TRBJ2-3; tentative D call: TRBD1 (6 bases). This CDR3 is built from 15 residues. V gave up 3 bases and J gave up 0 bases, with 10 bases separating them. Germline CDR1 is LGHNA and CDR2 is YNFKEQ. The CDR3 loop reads CASSHPRGSTDTQYF. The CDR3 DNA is TGTGCCAGCAGCCATCCCAGGGGAAGCACAGATACGCAGTATTTT.

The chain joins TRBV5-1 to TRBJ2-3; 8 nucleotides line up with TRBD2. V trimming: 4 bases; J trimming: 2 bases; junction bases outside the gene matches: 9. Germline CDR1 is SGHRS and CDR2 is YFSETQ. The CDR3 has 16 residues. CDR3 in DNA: TGCGCCAGCAGCCGTAGGCGGGGGGCTTCCACAGATACGCAGTATTTT. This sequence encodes CASSRRRGASTDTQYF.

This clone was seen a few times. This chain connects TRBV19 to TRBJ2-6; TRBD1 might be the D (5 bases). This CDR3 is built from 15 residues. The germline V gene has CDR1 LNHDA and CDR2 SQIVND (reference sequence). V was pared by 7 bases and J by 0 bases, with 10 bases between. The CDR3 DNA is TGTGCCAGTATTCTCCAGGGCTCTGGGGCCAACGTCCTGACTTTC. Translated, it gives CASILQGSGANVLTF. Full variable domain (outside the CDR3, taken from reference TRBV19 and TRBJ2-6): DGGITQSPKYLFRKEGQNVTLSCEQNLNHDAMYWYRQDPGQGLRLIYYSQIVNDFQKGDIAEGYSVSREKKESFPLTVTSAQKNPTAFYLCASILQGSGANVLTFGAGSRLTVL.

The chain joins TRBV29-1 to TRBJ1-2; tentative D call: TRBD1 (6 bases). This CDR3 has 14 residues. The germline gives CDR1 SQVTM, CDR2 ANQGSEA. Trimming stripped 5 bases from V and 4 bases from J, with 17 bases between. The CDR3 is CSVPEGVRGYGYTF. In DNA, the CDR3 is TGCAGCGTTCCAGAAGGGGTCAGGGGCTATGGCTACACCTTC.

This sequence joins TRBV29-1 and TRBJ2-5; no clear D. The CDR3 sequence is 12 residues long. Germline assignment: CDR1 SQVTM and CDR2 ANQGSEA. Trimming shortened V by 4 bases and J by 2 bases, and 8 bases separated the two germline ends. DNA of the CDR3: TGCAGCGTTGTATATGTACAAGAGACCCAGTACTTC. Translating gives CSVVYVQETQYF.

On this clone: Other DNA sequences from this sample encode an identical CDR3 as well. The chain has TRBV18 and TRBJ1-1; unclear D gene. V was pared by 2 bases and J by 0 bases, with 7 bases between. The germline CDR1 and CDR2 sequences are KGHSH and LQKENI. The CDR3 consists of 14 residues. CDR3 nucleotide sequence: TGTGCCAGCTCACCAGACCGGATGAACACTGAAGCTTTCTTT. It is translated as CASSPDRMNTEAFF.